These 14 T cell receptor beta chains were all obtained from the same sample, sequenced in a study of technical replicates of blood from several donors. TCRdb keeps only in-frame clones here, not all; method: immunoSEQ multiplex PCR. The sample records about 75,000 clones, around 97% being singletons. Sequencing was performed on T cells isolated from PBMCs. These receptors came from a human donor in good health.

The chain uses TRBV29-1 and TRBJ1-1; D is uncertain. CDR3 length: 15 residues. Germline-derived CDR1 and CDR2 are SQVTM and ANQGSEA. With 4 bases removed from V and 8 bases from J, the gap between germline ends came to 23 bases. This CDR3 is CSVGVGGSGRTEAFF. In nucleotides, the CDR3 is TGCAGCGTTGGGGTGGGAGGATCCGGCAGAACCGAAGCTTTCTTT.

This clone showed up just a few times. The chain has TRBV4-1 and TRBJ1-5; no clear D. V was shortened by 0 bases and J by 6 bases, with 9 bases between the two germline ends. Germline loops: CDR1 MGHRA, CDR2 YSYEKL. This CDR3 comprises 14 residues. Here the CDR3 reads CASSQDSTGQPQHF. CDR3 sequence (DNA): TGCGCCAGCAGCCAAGATTCTACCGGTCAGCCCCAGCATTTT.

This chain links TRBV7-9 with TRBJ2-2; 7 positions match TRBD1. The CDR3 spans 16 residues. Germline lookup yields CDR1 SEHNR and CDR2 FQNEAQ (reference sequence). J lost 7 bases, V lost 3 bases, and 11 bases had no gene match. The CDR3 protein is CASSFRLQGSGGELFF. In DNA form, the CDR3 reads TGTGCCAGCAGCTTCCGACTACAGGGGTCCGGCGGGGAGCTGTTTTTT.

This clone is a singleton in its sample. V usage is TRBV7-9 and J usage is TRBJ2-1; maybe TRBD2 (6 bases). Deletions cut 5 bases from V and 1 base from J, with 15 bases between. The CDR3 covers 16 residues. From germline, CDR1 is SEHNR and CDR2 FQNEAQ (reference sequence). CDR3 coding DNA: TGTGCCAGCAGCGGTTACGGGGGATTTTCCTACAATGAGCAGTTCTTC. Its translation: CASSGYGGFSYNEQFF.

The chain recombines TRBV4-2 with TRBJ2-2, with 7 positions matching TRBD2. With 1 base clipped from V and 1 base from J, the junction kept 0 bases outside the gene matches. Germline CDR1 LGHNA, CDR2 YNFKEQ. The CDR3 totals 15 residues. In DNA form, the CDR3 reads TGTGCCAGCAGCCAAGCGGGGGGGAACACCGGGGAGCTGTTTTTT. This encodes CASSQAGGNTGELFF.

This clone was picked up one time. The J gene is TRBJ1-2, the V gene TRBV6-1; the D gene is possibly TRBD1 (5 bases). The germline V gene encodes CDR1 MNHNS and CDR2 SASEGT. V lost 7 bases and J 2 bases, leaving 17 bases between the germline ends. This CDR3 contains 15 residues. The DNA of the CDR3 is TGTGCCAGCACCTTACAGGCTAACCCCAACTATGGCTACACCTTC. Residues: CASTLQANPNYGYTF.

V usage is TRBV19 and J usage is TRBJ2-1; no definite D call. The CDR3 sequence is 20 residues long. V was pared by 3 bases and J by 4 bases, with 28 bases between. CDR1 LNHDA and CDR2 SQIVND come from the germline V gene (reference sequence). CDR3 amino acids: CASSITPGPESLEDYNEQFF. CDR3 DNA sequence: TGTGCCAGTAGTATCACCCCCGGCCCAGAATCCCTTGAGGATTACAATGAGCAGTTCTTC. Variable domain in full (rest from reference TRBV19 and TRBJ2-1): DGGITQSPKYLFRKEGQNVTLSCEQNLNHDAMYWYRQDPGQGLRLIYYSQIVNDFQKGDIAEGYSVSREKKESFPLTVTSAQKNPTAFYLCASSITPGPESLEDYNEQFFGPGTRLTVL.

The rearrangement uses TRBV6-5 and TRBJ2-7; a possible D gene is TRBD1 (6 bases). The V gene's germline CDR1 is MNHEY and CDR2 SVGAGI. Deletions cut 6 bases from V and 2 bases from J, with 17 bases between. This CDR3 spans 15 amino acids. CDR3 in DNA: TGTGCCAGCAGGAGGGACGTAAGGGGGACCTACGAGCAGTACTTC. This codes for CASRRDVRGTYEQYF.

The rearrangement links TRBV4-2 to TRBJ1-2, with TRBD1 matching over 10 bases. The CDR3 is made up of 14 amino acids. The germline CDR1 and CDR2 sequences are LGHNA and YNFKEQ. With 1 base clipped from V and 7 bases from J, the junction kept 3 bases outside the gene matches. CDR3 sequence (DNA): TGTGCCAGCAGCCAAGCCGGACAGGGGGGTGGCTACACCTTC. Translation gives CASSQAGQGGGYTF.

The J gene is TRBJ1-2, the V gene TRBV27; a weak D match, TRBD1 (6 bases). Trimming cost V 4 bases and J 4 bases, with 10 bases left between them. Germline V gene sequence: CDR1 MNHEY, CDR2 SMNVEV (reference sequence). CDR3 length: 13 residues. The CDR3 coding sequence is TGTGCCAGCAGTTCCTACAGGGCCTATGGCTACACCTTC. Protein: CASSSYRAYGYTF.

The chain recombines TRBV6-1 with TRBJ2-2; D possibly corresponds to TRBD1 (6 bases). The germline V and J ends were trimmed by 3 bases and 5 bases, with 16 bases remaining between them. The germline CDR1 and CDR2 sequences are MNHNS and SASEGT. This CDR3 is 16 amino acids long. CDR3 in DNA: TGTGCCAGCAGTGATCTACAGGGATCGAGGACCGGGGAGCTGTTTTTT. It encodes CASSDLQGSRTGELFF.

In DNA, the CDR3 is TGTGCCACCAGCAGAGATAAGGGGTATCTCTACAATGAGCAGTTCTTC. This encodes CATSRDKGYLYNEQFF. The chain links TRBV15 to TRBJ2-1, with D perhaps TRBD1 (5 bases). The CDR3 covers 16 residues. V lost 0 bases to trimming and J lost 3 bases, with 12 bases between them. Germline lookup yields CDR1 LNHNV and CDR2 YYDKDF (reference sequence).

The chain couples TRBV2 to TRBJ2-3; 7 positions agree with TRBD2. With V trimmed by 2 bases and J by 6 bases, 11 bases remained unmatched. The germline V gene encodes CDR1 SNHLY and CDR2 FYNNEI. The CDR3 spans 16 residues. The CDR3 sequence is CASSESWGGPEDTQYF. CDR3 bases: TGTGCCAGCAGTGAAAGTTGGGGAGGGCCGGAGGATACGCAGTATTTT.

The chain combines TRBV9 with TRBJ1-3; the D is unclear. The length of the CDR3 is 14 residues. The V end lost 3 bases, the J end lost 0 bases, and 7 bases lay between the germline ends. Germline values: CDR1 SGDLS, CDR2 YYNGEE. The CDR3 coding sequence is TGTGCCAGCAGCGACTCCACCTCTGGAAACACCATATATTTT. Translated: CASSDSTSGNTIYF. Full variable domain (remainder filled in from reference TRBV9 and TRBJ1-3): DSGVTQTPKHLITATGQRVTLRCSPRSGDLSVYWYQQSLDQGLQFLIQYYNGEERAKGNILERFSAQQFPDLHSELNLSSLELGDSALYFCASSDSTSGNTIYFGEGSWLTVV.